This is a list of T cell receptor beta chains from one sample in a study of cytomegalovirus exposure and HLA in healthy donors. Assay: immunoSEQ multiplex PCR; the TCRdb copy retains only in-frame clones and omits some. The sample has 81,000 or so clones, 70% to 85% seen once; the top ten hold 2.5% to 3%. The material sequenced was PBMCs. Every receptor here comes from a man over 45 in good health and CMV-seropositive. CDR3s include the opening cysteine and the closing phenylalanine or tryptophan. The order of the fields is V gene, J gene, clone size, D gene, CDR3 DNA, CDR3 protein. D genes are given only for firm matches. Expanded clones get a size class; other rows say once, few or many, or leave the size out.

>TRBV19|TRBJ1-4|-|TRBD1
TGTGCCAGTAGTCAACCGGGACAGGGTGCAGGAACTAATGAAAAACTGTTTTTT
CASSQPGQGAGTNEKLFF
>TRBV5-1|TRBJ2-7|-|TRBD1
TGCGCCAGCAGCTTCCAGGGGGCCTACGAGCAGTACTTC
CASSFQGAYEQYF
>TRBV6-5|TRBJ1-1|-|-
TGTGCCAGCAGACGGGTAAACACAGGGTCCACTGAAGCTTTCTTT
CASRRVNTGSTEAFF
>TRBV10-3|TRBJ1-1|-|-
TGTGCCTCCTTAGGAGAAAACACTGAAGCTTTCTTT
CASLGENTEAFF
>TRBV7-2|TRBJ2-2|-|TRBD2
TGTGCCAGCAGCGGCCAAGCGGGAGTTGCTACCGGGGAGCTGTTTTTT
CASSGQAGVATGELFF
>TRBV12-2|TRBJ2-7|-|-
TGTGCAAGTCGCTTAGAGGGCGCCAGGGTAATCTACGAGCAGTACTTC
CASRLEGARVIYEQYF
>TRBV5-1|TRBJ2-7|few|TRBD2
TGCGCCAGCACGGGAGGGCAGGGAGTGTCCTACGAGCAGTACTTC
CASTGGQGVSYEQYF
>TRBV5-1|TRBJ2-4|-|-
TGCGCCAGCAGCCTCACGGGACTAGAAGGGGACAGTCAGTACTTC
CASSLTGLEGDSQYF
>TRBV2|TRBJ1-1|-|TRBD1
TGTGCCAGCAGTTCCACAGGGGCCGCTGAAGCTTTCTTT
CASSSTGAAEAFF
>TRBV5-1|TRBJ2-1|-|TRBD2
TGCGCCAGCAGCCCGGGACTAGCGGGCGCCTACAATGAGCAGTTCTTC
CASSPGLAGAYNEQFF
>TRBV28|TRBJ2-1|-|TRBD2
TGTGCCAGCAGTACCCCTAGCGGGAAGGATGAGCAGTTCTTC
CASSTPSGKDEQFF
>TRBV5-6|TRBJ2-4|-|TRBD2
TGTGCCAGCAGCCCTAGCGGCCGAATTCAGTACTTC
CASSPSGRIQYF
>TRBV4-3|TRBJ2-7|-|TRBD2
TGCGCCAGCAGCCAAGGGTGGCTAGCGGGAGTTGAGCAGTACTTC
CASSQGWLAGVEQYF
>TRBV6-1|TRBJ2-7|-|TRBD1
TGTGCCAGCACCTTTAGGGAGACAGGGGCCTACGAGCAGTACTTC
CASTFRETGAYEQYF
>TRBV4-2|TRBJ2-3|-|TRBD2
TGTGCCAGCACACCGGGACTAGCGGGAGGGCCAGATACGCAGTATTTT
CASTPGLAGGPDTQYF
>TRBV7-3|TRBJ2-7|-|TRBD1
TGTGCCAGCAGCTCCGGACAGGGGCGATCCTACGAGCAGTACTTC
CASSSGQGRSYEQYF
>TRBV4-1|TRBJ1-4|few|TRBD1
TGCGCCAGCAGCCAAGGGACAGGGGGCAGGGAAAAACTGTTTTTT
CASSQGTGGREKLFF